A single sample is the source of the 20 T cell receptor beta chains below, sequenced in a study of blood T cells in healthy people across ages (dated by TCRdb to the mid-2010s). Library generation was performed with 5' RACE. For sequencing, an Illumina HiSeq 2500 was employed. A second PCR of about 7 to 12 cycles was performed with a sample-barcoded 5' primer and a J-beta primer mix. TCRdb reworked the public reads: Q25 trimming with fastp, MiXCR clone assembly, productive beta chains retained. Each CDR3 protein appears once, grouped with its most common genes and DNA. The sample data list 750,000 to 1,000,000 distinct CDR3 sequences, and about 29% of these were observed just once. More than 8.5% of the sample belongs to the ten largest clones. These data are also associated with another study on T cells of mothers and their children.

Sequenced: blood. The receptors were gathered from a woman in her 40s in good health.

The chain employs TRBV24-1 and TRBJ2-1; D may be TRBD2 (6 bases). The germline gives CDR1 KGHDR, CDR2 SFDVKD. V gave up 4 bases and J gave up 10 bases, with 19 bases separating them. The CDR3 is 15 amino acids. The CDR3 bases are TGTGCCACCAGTGAAGGCGGAGGGGCACTGGGGGAGCAGTTCTTC. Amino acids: CATSEGGGALGEQFF.

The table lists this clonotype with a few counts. In DNA form, the CDR3 reads TGCGCCAGCAGCTTGGGTAGGGTCGTCTTCGGCACGGATGGCTACACCTTC. Translated, it gives CASSLGRVVFGTDGYTF. The V gene is TRBV5-1, the J gene TRBJ1-2; D not certain. Germline V gene sequence: CDR1 SGHRS, CDR2 YFSETQ. V was trimmed by 0 bases and J by 6 bases, leaving 21 bases between them. The CDR3 length is 17 residues.

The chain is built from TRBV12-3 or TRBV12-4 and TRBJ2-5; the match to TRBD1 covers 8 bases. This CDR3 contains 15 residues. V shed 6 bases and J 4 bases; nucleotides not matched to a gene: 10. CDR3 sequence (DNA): TGTGCCAGCAGCCCGGACAGGGCGGCTCGAGAGACCCAGTACTTC. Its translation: CASSPDRAARETQYF.

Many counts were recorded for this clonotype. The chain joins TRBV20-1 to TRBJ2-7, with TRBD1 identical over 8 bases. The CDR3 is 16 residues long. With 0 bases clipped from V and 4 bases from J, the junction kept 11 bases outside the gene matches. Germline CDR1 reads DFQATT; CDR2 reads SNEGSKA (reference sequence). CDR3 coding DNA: TGCAGTGCTAGAGATCTTTCTTCGGACAGGGAGTACGAGCAGTACTTC. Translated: CSARDLSSDREYEQYF.

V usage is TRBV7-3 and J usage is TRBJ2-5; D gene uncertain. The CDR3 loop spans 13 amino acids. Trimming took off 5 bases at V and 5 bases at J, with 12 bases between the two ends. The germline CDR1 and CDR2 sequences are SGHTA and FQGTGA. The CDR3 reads CASSPWLGETQYF. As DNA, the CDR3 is TGTGCCAGCAGCCCCTGGCTGGGTGAGACCCAGTACTTC.

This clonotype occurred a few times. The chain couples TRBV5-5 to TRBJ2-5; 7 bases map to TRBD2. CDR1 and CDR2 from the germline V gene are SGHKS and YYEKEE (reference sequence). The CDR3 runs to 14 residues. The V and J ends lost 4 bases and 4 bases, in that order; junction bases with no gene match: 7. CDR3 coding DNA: TGTGCCAGCAGCGGGGGGGAAGCCCGAGAGACCCAGTACTTC. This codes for CASSGGEARETQYF.

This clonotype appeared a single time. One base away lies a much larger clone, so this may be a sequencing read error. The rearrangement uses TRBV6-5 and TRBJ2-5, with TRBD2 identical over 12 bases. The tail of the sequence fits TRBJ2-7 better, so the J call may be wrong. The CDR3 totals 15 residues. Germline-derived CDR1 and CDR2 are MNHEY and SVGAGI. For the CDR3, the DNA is TGTGTCAGCATCAACCTAGCGGGGGGGACCTACGAGCAGTACTTC. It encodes CVSINLAGGTYEQYF.

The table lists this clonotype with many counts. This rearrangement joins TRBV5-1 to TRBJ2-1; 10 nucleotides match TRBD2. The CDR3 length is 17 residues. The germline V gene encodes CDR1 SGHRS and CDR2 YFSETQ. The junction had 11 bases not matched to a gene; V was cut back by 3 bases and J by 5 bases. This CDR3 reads CASSSMFSGGLDNEQFF. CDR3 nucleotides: TGCGCCAGCAGCTCGATGTTTAGCGGGGGGCTTGACAATGAGCAGTTCTTC.

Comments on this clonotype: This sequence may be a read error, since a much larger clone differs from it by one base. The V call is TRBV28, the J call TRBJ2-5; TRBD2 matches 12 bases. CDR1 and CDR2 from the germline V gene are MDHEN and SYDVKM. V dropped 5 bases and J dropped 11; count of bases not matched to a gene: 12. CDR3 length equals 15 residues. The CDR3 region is CASSPLAGGNNEQYF. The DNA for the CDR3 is TGTGCCAGCAGTCCGCTAGCGGGGGGGAACAATGAGCAGTACTTC.

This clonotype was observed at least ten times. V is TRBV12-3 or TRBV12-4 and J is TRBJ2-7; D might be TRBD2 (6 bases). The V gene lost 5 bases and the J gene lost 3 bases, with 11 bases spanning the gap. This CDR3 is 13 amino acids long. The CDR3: CASSPHGSYEQYF. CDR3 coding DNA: TGTGCCAGCAGTCCCCACGGGAGCTACGAGCAGTACTTC.

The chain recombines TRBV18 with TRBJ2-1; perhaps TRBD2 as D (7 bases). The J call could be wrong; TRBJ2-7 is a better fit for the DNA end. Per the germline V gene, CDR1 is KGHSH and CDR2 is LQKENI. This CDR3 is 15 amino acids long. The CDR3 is CASSTRGTPSYEQYF. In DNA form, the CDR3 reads TGTGCCAGCTCCACGCGGGGGACACCCTCCTACGAGCAGTACTTC.

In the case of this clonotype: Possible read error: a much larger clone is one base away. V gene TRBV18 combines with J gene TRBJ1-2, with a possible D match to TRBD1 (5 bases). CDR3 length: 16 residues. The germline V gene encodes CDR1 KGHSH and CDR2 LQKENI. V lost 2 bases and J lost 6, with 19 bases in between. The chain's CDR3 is CASSPEVGGKGDGYTF. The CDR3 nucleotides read TGTGCCAGCTCACCAGAGGTGGGGGGAAAAGGGGATGGCTACACCTTC.

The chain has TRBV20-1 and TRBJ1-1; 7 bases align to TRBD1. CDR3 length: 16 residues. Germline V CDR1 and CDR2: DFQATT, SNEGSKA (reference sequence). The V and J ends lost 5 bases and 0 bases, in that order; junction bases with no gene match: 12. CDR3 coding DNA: TGCAGTGCTCCACGACCCATGACAGGGATGAACACTGAAGCTTTCTTT. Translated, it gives CSAPRPMTGMNTEAFF.

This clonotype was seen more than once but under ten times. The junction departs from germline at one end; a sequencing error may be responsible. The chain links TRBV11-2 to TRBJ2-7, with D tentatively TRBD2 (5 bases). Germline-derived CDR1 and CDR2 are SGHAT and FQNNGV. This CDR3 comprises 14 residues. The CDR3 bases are TGTGCCGGCAGCCCAACAACCCCGGGATACGAGCAGTACTTC. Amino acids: CAGSPTTPGYEQYF. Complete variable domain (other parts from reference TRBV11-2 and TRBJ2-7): EAGVAQSPRYKIIEKRQSVAFWCNPISGHATLYWYQQILGQGPKLLIQFQNNGVVDDSQLPKDRFSAERLKGVDSTLKIQPAKLEDSAVYLCAGSPTTPGYEQYFGPGTRLTVT.

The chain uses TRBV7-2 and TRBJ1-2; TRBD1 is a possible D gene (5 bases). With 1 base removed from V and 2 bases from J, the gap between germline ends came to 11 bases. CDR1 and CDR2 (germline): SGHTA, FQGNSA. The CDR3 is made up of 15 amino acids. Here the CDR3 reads CASSLDSGTNYGYTF. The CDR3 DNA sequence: TGTGCCAGCAGCTTAGACTCGGGGACCAACTATGGCTACACCTTC.

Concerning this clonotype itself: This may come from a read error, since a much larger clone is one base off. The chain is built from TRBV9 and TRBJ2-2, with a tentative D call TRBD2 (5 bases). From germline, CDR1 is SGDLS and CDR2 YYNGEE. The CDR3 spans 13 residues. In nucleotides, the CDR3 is TGTGCCAGCAGCGTAGTAAACACCGGGGAGCCGTTTTTT. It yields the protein CASSVVNTGEPFF. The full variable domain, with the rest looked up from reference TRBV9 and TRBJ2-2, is DSGVTQTPKHLITATGQRVTLRCSPRSGDLSVYWYQQSLDQGLQFLIQYYNGEERAKGNILERFSAQQFPDLHSELNLSSLELGDSALYFCASSVVNTGEPFFGEGSRLTVL.

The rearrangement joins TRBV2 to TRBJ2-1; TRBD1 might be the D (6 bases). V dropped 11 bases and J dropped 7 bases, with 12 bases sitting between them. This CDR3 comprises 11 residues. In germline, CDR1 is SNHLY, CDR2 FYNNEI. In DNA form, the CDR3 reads TGTGCCCGTCACCAGGGGAATGAGCAGTTCTTC. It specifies CARHQGNEQFF.

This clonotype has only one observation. The CDR3 here is CASSDSSGSYNEQYF. CDR3 DNA sequence: TGTGCCAGCAGTGACTCGAGCGGCTCCTACAATGAGCAGTACTTC. The J gene is TRBJ2-1, the V gene TRBV6-4; possibly TRBD2 for D (5 bases). The J call could be wrong; TRBJ2-7 is a better fit for the DNA end. The CDR3 covers 15 residues. Per the germline V gene, CDR1 is MRHNA and CDR2 is SNTAGT.

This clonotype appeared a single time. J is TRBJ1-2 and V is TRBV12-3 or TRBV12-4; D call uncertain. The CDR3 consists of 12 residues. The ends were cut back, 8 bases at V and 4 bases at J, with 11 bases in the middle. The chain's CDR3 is CASGEAVYGYTF. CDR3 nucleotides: TGTGCCAGCGGCGAGGCAGTCTATGGCTACACCTTC.

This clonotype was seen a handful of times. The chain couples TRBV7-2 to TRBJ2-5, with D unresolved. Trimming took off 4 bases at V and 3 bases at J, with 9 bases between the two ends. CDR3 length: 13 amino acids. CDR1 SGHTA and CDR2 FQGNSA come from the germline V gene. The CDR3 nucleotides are TGTGCCAGCAGCTCCTGGGTTGAAGAGACCCAGTACTTC. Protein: CASSSWVEETQYF.